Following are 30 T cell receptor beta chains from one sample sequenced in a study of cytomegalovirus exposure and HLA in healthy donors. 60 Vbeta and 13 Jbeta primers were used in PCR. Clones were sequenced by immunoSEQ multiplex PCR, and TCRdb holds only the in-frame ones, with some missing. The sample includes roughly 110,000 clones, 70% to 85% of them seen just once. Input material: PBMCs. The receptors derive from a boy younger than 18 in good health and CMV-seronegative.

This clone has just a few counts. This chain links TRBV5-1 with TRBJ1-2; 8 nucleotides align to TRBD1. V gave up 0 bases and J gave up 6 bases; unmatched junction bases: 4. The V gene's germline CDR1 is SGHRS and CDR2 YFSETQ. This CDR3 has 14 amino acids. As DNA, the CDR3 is TGCGCCAGCAGCTTGGTGACAGGGGAAGATGGCTACACCTTC. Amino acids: CASSLVTGEDGYTF.

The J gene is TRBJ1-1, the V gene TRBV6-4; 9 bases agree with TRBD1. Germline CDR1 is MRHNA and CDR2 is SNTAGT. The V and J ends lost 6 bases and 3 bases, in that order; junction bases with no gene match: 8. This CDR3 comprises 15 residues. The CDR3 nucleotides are TGTGCCAGCAGCAAAGGGGGACAGGGATACACTGAAGCTTTCTTT. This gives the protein CASSKGGQGYTEAFF.

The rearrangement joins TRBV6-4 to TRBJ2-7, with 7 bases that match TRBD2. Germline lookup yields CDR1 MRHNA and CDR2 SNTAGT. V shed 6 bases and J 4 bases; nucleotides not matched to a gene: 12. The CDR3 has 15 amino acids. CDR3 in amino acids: CASSLSPGGQYEQYF. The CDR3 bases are TGTGCCAGCAGCCTAAGCCCGGGAGGCCAATACGAGCAGTACTTC.

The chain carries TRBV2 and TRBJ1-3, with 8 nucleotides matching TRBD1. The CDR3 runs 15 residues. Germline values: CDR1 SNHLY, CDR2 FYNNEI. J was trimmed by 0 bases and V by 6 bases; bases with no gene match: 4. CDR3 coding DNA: TGTGCCAGCAGGGGGACAGGCAGCTCTGGAAACACCATATATTTT. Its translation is CASRGTGSSGNTIYF.

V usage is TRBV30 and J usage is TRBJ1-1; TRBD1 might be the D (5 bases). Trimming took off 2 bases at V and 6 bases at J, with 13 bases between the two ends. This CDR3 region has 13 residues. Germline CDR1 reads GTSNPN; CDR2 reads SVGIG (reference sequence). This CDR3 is CAWSPPIRAEAFF. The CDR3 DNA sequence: TGTGCCTGGAGTCCCCCAATCAGGGCTGAAGCTTTCTTT.

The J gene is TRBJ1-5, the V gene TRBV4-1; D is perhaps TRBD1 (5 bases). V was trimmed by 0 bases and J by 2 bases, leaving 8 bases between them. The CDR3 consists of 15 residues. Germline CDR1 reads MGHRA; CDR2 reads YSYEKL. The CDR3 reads CASSQEVRGNQPQHF. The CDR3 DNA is TGCGCCAGCAGCCAAGAGGTCAGGGGCAATCAGCCCCAGCATTTT.

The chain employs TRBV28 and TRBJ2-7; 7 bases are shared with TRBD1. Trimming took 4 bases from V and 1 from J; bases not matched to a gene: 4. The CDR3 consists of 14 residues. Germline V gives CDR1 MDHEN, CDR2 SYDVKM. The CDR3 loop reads CASSSLTGSYEQYF. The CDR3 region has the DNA TGTGCCAGCAGTTCCCTGACAGGGTCCTACGAGCAGTACTTC.

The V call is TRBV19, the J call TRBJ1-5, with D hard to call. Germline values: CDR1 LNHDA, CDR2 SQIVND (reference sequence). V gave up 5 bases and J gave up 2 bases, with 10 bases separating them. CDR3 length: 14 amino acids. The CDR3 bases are TGTGCCAGTAGTCGACTAGACGGCAATCAGCCCCAGCATTTT. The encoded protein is CASSRLDGNQPQHF.

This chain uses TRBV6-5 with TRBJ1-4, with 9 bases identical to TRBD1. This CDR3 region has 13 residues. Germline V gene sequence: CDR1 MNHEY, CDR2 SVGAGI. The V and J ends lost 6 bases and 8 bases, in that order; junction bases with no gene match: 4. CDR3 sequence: CASRRTGVEKLFF. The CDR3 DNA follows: TGTGCCAGCAGGAGGACAGGGGTAGAAAAACTGTTTTTT.

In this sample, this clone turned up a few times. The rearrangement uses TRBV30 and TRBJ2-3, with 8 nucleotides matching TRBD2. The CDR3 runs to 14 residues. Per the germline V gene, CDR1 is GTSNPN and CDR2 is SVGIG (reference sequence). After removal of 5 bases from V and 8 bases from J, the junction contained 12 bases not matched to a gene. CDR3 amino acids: CAWGLAGNRPTQYF. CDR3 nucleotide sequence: TGTGCCTGGGGACTAGCAGGGAACCGGCCTACGCAGTATTTT.

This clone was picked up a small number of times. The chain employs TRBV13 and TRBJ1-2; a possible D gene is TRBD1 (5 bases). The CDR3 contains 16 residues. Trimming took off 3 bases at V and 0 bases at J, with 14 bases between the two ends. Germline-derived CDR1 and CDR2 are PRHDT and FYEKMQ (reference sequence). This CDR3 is CASSFGGTPPNYGYTF. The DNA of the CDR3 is TGTGCCAGCAGCTTTGGGGGGACCCCCCCTAACTATGGCTACACCTTC.

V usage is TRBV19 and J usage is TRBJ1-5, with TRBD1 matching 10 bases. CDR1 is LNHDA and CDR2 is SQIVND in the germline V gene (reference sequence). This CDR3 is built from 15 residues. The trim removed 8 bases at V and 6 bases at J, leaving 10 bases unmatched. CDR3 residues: CASSVPTGGFQPQHF. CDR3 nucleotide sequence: TGTGCCAGTTCGGTCCCGACAGGGGGCTTTCAGCCCCAGCATTTT.

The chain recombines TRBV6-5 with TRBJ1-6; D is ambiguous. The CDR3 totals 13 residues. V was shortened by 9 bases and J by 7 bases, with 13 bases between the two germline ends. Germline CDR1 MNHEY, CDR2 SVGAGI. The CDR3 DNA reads TGTGCCAGTTCAGGACGGGAAAATTCACCCCTCCACTTT. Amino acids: CASSGRENSPLHF.

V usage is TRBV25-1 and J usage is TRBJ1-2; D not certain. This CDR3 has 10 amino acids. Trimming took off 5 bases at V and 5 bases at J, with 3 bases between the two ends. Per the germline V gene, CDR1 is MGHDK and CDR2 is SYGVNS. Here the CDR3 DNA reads TGTGCCAGCAGTTCATATGGCTACACCTTC. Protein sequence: CASSSYGYTF.

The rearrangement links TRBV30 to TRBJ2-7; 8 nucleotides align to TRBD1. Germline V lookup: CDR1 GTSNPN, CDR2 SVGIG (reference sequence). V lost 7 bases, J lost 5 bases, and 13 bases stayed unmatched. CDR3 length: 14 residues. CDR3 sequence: CALSSRGQGDEQYF. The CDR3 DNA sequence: TGTGCCTTATCAAGCAGGGGGCAAGGGGACGAGCAGTACTTC.

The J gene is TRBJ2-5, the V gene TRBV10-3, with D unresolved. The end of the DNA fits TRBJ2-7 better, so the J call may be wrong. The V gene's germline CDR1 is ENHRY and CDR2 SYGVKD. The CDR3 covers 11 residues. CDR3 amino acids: CAIGRSYEQYF. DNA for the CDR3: TGTGCCATCGGGCGATCCTACGAGCAGTACTTC.

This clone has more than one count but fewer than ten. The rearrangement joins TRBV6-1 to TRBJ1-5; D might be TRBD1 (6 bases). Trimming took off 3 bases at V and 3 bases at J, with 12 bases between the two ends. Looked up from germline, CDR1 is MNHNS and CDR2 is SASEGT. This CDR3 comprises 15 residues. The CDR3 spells CASSDGRGFNQPQHF. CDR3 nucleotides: TGTGCCAGCAGTGACGGCAGGGGATTCAATCAGCCCCAGCATTTT.

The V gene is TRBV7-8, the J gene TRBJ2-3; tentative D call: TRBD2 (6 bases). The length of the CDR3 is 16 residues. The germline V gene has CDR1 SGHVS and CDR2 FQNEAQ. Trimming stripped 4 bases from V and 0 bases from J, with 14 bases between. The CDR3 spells CASSYTSSLSTDTQYF. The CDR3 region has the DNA TGTGCCAGCAGCTATACTAGCAGCCTTAGCACAGATACGCAGTATTTT.

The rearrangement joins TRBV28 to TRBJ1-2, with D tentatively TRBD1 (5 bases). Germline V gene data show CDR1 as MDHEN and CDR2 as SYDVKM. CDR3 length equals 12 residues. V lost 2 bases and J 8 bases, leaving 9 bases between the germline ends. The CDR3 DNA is TGTGCCAGCAGTTTACAGGGAGGAGGCTACACCTTC. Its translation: CASSLQGGGYTF.

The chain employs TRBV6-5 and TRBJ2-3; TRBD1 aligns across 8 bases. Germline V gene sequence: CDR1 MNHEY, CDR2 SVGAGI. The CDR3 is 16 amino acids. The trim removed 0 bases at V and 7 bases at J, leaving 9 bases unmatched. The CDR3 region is CASSYSPGGEEHTQYF. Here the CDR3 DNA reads TGTGCCAGCAGTTACTCACCAGGGGGCGAGGAACATACGCAGTATTTT.

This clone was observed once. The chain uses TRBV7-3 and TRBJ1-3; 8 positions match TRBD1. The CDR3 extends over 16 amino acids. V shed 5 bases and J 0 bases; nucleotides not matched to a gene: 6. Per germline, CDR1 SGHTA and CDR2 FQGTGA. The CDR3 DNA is TGTGCCAGCAGCACAACAGGGGGTACCTCTGGAAACACCATATATTTT. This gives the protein CASSTTGGTSGNTIYF.

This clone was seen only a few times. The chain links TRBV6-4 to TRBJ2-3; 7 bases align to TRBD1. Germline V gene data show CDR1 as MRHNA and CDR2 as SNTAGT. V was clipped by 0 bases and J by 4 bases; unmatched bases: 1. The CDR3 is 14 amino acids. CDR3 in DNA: TGTGCCAGCAGTGACTCGACAGGGCCAGATACGCAGTATTTT. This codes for CASSDSTGPDTQYF.

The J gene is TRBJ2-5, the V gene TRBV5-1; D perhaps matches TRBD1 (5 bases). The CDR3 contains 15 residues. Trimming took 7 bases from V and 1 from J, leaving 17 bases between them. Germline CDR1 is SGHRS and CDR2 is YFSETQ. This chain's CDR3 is CASRSLGQAQETQYF. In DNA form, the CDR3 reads TGCGCCAGCCGATCGTTGGGGCAAGCCCAAGAGACCCAGTACTTC.

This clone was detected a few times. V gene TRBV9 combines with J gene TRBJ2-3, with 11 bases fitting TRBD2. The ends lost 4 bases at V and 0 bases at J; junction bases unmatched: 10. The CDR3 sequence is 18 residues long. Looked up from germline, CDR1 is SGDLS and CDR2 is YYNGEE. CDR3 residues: CASSPRLAGHSSTDTQYF. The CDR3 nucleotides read TGTGCCAGCAGCCCTAGACTAGCGGGACACTCTAGCACAGATACGCAGTATTTT. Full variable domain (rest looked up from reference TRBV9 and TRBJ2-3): DSGVTQTPKHLITATGQRVTLRCSPRSGDLSVYWYQQSLDQGLQFLIQYYNGEERAKGNILERFSAQQFPDLHSELNLSSLELGDSALYFCASSPRLAGHSSTDTQYFGPGTRLTVL.

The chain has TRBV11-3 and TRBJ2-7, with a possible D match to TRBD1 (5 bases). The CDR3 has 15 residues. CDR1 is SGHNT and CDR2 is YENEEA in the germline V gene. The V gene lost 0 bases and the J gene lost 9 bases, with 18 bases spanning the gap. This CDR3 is CASSLDQGAGSRQYF. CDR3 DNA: TGTGCCAGCAGCTTAGATCAAGGGGCCGGTTCGAGGCAGTACTTC. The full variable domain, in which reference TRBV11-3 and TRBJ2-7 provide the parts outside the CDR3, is EAGVVQSPRYKIIEKKQPVAFWCNPISGHNTLYWYLQNLGQGPELLIRYENEEAVDDSQLPKDRFSAERLKGVDSTLKIQPAELGDSAVYLCASSLDQGAGSRQYFGPGTRLTVT.

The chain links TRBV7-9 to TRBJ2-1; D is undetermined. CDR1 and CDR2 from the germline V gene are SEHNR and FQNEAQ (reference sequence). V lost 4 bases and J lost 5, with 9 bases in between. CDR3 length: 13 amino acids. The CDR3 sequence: CASSSGLNNEQFF. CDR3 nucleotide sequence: TGTGCCAGCAGCTCAGGCCTTAACAATGAGCAGTTCTTC.

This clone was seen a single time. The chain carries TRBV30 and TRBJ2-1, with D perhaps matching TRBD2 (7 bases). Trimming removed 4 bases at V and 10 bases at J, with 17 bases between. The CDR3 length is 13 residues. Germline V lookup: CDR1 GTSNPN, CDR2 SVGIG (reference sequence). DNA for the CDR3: TGTGCCTGGATGGGGGGAGGGGGTGCCGAGCAGTTCTTC. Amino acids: CAWMGGGGAEQFF.

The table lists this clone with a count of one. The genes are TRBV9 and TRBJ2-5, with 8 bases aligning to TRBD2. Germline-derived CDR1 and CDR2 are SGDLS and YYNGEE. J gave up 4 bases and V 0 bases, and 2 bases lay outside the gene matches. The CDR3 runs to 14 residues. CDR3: CASSVASGGETQYF. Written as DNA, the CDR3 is TGTGCCAGCAGCGTAGCCAGCGGGGGAGAGACCCAGTACTTC.

Written as DNA, the CDR3 is TGTGCCAGCACCCCGGGGGTCGGAGCTTTCTTT. Residues: CASTPGVGAFF. The rearrangement joins TRBV4-2 to TRBJ1-1; tentative D call: TRBD1 (5 bases). V was pared by 7 bases and J by 10 bases, with 13 bases between. CDR3 length equals 11 residues. CDR1 is LGHNA and CDR2 is YNFKEQ in the germline V gene.

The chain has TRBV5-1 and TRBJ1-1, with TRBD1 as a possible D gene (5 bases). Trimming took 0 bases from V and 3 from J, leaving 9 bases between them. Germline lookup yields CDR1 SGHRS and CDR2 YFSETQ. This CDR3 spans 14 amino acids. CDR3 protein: CASSLVGGDTEAFF. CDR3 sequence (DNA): TGCGCCAGCAGCTTGGTAGGAGGGGACACTGAAGCTTTCTTT.